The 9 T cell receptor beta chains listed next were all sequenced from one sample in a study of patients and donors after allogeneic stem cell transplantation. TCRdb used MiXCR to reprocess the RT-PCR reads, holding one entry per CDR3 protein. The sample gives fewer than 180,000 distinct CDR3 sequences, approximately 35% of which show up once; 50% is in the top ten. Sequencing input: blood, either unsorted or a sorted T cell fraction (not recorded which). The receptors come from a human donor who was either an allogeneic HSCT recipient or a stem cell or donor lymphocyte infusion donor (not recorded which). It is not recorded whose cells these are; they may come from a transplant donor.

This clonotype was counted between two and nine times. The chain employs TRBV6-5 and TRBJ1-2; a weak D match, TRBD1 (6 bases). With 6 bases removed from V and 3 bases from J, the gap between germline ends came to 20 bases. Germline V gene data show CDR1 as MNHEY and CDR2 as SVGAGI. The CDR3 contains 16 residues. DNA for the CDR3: TGTGCCAGCAGCCTTACAGGGTCGGCCTTCCACTATGGCTACACCTTC. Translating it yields CASSLTGSAFHYGYTF.

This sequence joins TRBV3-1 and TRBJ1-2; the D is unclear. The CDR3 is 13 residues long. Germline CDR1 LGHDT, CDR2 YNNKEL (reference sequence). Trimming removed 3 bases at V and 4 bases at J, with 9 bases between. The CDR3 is CASSHRSGYGYTF. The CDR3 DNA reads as TGTGCCAGCAGCCACCGGAGCGGCTATGGCTACACCTTC. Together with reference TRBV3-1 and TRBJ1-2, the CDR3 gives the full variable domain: DTAVSQTPKYLVTQMGNDKSIKCEQNLGHDTMYWYKQDSKKFLKIMFSYNNKELIINETVPNRFSPKSPDKAHLNLHINSLELGDSAVYFCASSHRSGYGYTFGSGTRLTVV.

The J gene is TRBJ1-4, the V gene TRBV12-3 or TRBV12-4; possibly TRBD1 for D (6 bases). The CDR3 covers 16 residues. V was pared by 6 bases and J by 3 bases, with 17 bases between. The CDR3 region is CASRTLRGAANEKLFF. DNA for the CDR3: TGTGCCAGCAGGACTCTTAGGGGGGCGGCTAATGAAAAACTGTTTTTT.

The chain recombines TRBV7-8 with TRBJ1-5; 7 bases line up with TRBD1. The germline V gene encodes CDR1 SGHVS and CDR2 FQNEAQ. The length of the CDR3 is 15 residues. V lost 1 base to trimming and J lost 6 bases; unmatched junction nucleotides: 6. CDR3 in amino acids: CASSLGQGAVQPQHF. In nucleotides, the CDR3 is TGTGCCAGCAGCTTAGGACAGGGAGCTGTTCAGCCCCAGCATTTT. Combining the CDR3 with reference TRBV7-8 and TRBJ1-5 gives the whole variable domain GAGVSQSPRYKVAKRGQDVALRCDPISGHVSLFWYQQALGQGPEFLTYFQNEAQLDKSGLPSDRFFAERPEGSVSTLKIQRTQQEDSAVYLCASSLGQGAVQPQHFGDGTRLSIL.

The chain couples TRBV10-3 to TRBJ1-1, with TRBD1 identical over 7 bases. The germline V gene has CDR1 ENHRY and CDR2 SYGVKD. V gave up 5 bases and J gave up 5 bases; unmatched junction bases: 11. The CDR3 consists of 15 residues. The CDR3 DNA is TGTGCCATCAGTAAGGCAGGGGGAGTAGGGACTGAAGCTTTCTTT. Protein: CAISKAGGVGTEAFF.

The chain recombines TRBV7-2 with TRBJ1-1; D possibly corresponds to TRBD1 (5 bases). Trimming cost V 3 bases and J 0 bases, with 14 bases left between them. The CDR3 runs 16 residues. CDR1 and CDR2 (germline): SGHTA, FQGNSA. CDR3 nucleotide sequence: TGTGCCAGCAGCTTCGGAGTGGGCAGGGTGAACACTGAAGCTTTCTTT. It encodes CASSFGVGRVNTEAFF.

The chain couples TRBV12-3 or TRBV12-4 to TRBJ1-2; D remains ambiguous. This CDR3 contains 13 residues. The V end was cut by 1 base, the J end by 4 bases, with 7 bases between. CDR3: CASSLGRTYGYTF. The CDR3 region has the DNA TGTGCCAGCAGTTTAGGTCGGACCTATGGCTACACCTTC.

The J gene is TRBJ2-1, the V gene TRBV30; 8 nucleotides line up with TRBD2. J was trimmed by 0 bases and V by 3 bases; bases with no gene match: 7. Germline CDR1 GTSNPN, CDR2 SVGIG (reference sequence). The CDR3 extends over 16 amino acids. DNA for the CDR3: TGTGCCTGGAGCCCCTTAGCGGGGCGCTCCTACAATGAGCAGTTCTTC. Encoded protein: CAWSPLAGRSYNEQFF. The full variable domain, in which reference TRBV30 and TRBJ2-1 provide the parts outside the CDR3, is SQTIHQWPATLVQPVGSPLSLECTVEGTSNPNLYWYRQAAGRGLQLLFYSVGIGQISSEVPQNLSASRPQDRQFILSSKKLLLSDSGFYLCAWSPLAGRSYNEQFFGPGTRLTVL.

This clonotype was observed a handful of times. CDR3 DNA sequence: TGTGCCAGCAGCTCCCCTCGGAATGAGCAGTTCTTC. Encoded protein: CASSSPRNEQFF. The chain employs TRBV5-5 and TRBJ2-1, with D hard to call. This CDR3 is built from 12 residues. Between the trimmed V and J ends, which lost 3 bases and 7 bases, there was a span of 8 bases. Germline CDR1 and CDR2: SGHKS and YYEKEE (reference sequence).